This T cell receptor beta chain was recovered during a study of T cells in localized non-small cell lung cancer. Overall study findings and caveats: Exceeding tumor, uninvolved adjacent lung had the highest T cell clonality. Heterogeneity within the tumor remains possible, as just one region underwent sequencing. Density of T cells in blood, when higher, went with longer overall survival. Adjacent lung was found to contain a median about 55 of the top 100 tumor clones.

Assay: immunoSEQ multiplex PCR; the TCRdb copy retains only in-frame clones and omits some. The sample carries around 35,000 clones, 93% recorded once. Trimming stripped 3 bases from V and 0 bases from J, with 9 bases between. Germline assignment: CDR1 GTSNPN and CDR2 SVGIG (reference sequence). This CDR3 is 14 amino acids long. Comment on this clone: The antigen is unknown.

The origin of this receptor is a female donor aged 60 or older with stage I lung adenocarcinoma. Specimen: peripheral blood, collected before any cancer treatment. V gene TRBV30 combines with J gene TRBJ2-1, with TRBD2 as a possible D gene (5 bases). CDR3 nucleotides: TGTGCCTGGAGGGGAGAGCGCTCCTACAATGAGCAGTTCTTC. This gives the protein CAWRGERSYNEQFF.